This T cell receptor (beta chain) was obtained from a study of cytomegalovirus exposure and HLA in healthy donors. Vbeta (60) and Jbeta (13) primers were used in the PCR. Here immunoSEQ multiplex PCR was the method, and the copy in TCRdb shows in-frame clones only, minus some. The sample contains fewer than 85,000 clones, around 70% of which appear only once. V lost 6 bases and J lost 5; bases outside the gene matches: 7. Germline V gene lookup returns CDR1 MNHEY and CDR2 SVGAGI. The CDR3 has 15 residues. The receptor was isolated from a woman in her forties in good health and CMV-seropositive. The gene calls are TRBV6-5 and TRBJ2-7, with 13 nucleotides matching TRBD2. Sequences were obtained from PBMCs. This CDR3 reads CASSSWTSGSNEQYF. The CDR3 nucleotides read TGTGCCAGCAGCTCTTGGACTAGCGGGAGTAACGAGCAGTACTTC.